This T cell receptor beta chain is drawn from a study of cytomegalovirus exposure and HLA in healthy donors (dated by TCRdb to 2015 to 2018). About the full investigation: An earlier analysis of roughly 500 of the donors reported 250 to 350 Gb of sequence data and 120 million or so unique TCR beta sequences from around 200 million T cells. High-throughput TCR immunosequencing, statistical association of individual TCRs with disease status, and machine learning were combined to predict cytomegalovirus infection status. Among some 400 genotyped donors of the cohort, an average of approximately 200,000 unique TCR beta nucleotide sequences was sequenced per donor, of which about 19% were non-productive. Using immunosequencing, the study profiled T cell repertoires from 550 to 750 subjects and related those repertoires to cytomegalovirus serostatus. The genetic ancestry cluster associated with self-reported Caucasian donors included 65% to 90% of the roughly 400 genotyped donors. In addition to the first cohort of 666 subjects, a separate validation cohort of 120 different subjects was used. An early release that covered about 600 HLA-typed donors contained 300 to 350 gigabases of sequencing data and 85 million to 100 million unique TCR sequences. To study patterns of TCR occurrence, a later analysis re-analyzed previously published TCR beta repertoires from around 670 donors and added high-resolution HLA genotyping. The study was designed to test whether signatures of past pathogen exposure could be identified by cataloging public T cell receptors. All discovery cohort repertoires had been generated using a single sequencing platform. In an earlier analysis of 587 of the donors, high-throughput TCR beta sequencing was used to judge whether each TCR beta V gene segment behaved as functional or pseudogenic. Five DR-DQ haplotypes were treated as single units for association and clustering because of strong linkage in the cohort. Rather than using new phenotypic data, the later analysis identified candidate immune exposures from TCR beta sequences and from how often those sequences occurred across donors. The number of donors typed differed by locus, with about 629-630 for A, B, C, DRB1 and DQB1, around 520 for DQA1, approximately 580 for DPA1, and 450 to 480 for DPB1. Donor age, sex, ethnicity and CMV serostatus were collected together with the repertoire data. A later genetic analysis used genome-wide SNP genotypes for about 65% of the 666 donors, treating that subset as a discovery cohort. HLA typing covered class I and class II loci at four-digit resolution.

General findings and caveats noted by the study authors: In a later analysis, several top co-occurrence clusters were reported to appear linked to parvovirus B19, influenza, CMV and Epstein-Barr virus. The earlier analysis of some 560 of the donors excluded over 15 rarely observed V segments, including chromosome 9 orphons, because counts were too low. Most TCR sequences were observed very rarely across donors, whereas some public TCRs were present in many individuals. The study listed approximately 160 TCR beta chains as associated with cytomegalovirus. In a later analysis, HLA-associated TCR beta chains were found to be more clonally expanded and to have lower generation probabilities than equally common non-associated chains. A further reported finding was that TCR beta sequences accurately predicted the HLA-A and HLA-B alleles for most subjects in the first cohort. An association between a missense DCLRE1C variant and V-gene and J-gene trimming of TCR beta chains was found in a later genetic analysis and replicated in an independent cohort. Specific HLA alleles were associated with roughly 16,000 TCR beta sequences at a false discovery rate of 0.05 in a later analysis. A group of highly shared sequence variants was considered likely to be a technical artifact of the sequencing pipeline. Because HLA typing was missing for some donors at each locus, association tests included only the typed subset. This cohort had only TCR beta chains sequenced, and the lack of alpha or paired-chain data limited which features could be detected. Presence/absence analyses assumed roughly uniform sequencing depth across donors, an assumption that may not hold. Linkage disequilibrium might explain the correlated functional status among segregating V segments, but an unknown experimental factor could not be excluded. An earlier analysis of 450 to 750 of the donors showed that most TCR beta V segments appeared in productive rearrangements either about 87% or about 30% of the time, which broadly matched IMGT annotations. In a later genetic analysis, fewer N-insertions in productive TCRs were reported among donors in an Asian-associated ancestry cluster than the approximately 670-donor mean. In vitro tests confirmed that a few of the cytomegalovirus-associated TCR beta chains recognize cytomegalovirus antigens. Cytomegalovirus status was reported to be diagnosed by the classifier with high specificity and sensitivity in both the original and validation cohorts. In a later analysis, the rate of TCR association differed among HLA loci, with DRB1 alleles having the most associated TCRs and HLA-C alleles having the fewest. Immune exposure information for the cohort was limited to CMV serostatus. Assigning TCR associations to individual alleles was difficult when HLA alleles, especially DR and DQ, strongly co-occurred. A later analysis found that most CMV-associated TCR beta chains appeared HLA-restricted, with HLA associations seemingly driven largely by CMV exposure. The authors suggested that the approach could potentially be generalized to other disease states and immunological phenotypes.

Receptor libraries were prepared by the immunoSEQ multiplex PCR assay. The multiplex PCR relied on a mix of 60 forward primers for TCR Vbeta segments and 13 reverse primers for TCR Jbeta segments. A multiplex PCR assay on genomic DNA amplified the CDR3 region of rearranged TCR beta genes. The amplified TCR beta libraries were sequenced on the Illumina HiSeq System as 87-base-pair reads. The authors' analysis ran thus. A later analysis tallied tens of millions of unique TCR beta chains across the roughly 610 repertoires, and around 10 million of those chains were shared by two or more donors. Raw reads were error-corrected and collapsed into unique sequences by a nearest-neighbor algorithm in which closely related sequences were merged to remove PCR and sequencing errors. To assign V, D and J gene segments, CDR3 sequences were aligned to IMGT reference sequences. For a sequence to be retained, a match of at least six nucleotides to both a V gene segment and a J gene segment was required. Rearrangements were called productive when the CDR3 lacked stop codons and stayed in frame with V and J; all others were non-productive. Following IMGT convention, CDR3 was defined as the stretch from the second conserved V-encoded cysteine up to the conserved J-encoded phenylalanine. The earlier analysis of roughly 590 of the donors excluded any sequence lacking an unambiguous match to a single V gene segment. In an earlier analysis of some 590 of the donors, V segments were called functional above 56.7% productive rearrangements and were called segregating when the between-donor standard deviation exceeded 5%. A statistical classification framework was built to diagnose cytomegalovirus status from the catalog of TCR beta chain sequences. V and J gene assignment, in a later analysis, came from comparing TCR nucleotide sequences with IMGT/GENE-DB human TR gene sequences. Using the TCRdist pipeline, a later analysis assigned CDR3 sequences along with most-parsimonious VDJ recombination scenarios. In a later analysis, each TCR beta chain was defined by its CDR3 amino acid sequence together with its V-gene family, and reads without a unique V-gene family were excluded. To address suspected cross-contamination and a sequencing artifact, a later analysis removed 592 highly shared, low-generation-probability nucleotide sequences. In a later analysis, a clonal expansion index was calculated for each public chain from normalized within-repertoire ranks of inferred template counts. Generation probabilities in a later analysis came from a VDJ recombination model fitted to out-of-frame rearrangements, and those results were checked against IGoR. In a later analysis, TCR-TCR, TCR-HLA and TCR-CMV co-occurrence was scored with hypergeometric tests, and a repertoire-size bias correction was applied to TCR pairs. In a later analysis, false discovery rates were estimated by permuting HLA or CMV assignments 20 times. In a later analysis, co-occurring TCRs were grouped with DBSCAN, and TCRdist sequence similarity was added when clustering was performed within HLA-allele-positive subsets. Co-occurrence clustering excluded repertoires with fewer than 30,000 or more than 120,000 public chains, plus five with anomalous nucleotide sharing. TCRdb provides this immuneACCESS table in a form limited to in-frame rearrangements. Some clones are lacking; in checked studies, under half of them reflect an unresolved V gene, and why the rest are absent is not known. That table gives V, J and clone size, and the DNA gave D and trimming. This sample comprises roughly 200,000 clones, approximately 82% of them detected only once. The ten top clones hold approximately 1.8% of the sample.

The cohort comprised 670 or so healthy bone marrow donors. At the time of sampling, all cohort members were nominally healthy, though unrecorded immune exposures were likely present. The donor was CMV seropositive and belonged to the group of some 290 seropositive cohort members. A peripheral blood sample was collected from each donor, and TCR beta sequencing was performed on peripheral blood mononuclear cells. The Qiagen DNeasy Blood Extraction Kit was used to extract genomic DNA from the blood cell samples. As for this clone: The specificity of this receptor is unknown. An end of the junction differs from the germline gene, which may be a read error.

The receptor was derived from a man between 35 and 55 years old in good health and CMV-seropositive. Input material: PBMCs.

In nucleotides, the sequence is TGTGCCAGCGGCCCCGAAGAGGCCCAGTACTTC. Translated, this is CASGPEEAQYF. The chain is made from TRBV9 and TRBJ2-5, with the D gene uncertain. The CDR3, cysteine through phenylalanine, is 11 amino acids long. Left in the record is the CDR3 DNA by itself, 33 bases read in frame from the first base. CDR1 SGDLS and CDR2 YYNGEE were looked up in the germline V gene.